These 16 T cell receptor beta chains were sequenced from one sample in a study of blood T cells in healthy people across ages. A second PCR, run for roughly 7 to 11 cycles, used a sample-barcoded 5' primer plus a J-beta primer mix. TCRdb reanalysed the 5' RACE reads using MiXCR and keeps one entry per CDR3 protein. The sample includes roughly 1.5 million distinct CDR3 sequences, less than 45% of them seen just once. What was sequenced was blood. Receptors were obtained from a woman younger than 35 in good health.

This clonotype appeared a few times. CDR3 nucleotides: TGTGCCAGCAGTTTGGGAGGCTTTGCCTACGAGCAGTACTTC. Translated, it gives CASSLGGFAYEQYF. The chain uses TRBV27 and TRBJ2-4; the D gene is possibly TRBD2 (6 bases). The J call is uncertain, as TRBJ2-7 better fits the DNA end. The CDR3 loop spans 14 amino acids. The germline CDR1 and CDR2 sequences are MNHEY and SMNVEV (reference sequence).

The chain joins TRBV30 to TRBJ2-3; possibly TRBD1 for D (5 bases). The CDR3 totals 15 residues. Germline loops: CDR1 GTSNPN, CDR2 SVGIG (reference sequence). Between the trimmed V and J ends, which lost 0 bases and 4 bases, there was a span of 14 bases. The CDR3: CAWSVHGRVADTQYF. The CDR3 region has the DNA TGTGCCTGGAGTGTACATGGCAGGGTGGCAGATACGCAGTATTTT. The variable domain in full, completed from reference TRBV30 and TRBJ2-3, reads SQTIHQWPATLVQPVGSPLSLECTVEGTSNPNLYWYRQAAGRGLQLLFYSVGIGQISSEVPQNLSASRPQDRQFILSSKKLLLSDSGFYLCAWSVHGRVADTQYFGPGTRLTVL.

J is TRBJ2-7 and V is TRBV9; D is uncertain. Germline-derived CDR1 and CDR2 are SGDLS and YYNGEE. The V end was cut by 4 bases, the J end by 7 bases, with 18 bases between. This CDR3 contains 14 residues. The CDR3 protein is CASSPRPIRDEQYF. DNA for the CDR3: TGTGCCAGCAGCCCCCGACCCATTAGGGATGAGCAGTACTTC.

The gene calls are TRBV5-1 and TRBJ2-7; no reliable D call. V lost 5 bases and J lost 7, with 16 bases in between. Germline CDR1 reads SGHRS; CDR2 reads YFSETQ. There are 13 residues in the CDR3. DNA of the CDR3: TGCGCCAGCAGGGTCGGTTCCTACAATGAGCAGTACTTC. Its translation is CASRVGSYNEQYF.

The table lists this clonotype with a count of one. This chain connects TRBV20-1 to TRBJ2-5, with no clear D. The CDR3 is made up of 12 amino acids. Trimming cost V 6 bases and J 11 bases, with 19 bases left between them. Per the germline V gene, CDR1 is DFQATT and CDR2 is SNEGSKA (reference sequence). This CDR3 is CSAGDPYNEQYF. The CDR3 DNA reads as TGCAGTGCAGGCGACCCCTACAATGAGCAGTACTTC.

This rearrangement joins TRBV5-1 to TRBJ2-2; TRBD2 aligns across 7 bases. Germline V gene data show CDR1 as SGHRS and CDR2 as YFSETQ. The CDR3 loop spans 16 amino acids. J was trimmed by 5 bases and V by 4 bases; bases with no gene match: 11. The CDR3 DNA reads TGCGCCAGCAGCCTCACGACGACTAGCAGTACCGGGGAGCTGTTTTTT. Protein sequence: CASSLTTTSSTGELFF.

The CDR3 reads CASSQTGPQETQYF. CDR3 coding DNA: TGCGCCAGCAGCCAGACCGGGCCCCAAGAGACCCAGTACTTC. The rearrangement joins TRBV4-3 to TRBJ2-5; D remains ambiguous. This CDR3 spans 14 amino acids. CDR1 is LGHNA, CDR2 YSLEER, per germline. Trimming pared 3 bases from V and 1 base from J, leaving 9 bases between.

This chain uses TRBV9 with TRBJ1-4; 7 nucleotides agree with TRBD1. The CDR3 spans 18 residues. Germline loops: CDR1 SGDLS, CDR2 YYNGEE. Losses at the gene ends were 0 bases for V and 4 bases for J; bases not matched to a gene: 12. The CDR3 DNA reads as TGTGCCAGCAGCGTAGAAGGGGGCAGAGGTGGCATTAATGAAAAACTGTTTTTT. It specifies CASSVEGGRGGINEKLFF.

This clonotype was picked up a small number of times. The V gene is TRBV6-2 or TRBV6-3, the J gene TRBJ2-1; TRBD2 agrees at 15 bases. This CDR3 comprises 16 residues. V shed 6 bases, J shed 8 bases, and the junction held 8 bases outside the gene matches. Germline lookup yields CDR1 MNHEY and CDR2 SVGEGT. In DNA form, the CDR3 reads TGTGCCAGCAGAACGGGACTAGCGGGAGGAGGTGATGAGCAGTTCTTC. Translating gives CASRTGLAGGGDEQFF.

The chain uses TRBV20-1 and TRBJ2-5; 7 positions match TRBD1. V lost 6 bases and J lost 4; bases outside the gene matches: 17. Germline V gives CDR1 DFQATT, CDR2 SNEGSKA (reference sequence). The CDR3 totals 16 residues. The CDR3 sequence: CSAPYRRDRVRETQYF. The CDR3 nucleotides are TGCAGTGCCCCATATAGGAGAGACAGGGTACGAGAGACCCAGTACTTC.

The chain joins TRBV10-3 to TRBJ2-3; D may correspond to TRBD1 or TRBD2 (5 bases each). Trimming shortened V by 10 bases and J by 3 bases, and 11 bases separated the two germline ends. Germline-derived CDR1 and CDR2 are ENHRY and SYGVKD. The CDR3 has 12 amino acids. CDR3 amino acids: CATRGGTDTQYF. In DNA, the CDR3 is TGTGCCACCCGGGGCGGTACAGATACGCAGTATTTT.

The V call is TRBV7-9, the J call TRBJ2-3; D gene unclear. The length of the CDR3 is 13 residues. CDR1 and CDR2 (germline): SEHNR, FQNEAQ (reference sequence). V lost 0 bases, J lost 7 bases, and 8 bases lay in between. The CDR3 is CASSLAVGNTQYF. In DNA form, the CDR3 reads TGTGCCAGCAGCTTAGCGGTGGGAAATACGCAGTATTTT. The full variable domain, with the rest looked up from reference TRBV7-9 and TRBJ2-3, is DTGVSQNPRHKITKRGQNVTFRCDPISEHNRLYWYRQTLGQGPEFLTYFQNEAQLEKSRLLSDRFSAERPKGSFSTLEIQRTEQGDSAMYLCASSLAVGNTQYFGPGTRLTVL.

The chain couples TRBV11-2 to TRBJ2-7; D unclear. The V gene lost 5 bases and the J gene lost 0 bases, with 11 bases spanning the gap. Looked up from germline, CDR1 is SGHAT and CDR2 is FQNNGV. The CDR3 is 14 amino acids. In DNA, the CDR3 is TGTGCCAGCAGCGGAGTGGTGAGCTCCTACGAGCAGTACTTC. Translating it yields CASSGVVSSYEQYF.

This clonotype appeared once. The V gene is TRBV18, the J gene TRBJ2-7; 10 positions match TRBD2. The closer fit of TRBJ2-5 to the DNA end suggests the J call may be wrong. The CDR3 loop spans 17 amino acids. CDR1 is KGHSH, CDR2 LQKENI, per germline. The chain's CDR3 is CASSPTRTSGGGETQYF. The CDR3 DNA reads TGTGCCAGCTCACCGACTCGGACTAGCGGAGGAGGGGAGACCCAGTACTTC.

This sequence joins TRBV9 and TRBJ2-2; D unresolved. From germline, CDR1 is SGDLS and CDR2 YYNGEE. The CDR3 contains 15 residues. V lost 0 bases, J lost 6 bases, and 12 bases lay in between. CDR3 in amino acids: CASSVDAAASGELFF. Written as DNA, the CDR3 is TGTGCCAGCAGCGTAGACGCGGCGGCGTCCGGGGAGCTGTTTTTT.

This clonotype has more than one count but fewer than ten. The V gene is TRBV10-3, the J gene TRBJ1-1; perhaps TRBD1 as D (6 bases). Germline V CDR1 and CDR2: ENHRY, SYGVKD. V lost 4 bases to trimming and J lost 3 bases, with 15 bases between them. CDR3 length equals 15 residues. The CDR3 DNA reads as TGTGCCATCAGTGGCCCTGGGGGGCCTGACACTGAAGCTTTCTTT. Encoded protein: CAISGPGGPDTEAFF.